This T cell receptor (beta chain) was recovered during a study of regulatory T cells in long-lasting Graves disease. There are a few counts of this clonotype. The antigen is unknown. Regarding the study as a whole: Researchers examined only peripheral blood and not thyroid tissue. Among samples with persistent disease, TRBV28, TRBJ1-2 and TRBJ2-5 were favored.

The junction had 8 bases not matched to a gene; V was cut back by 5 bases and J by 10 bases. This CDR3 spans 13 amino acids. Per germline, CDR1 SGHAT and CDR2 FQNNGV. iRepertoire HTBI primers and Arm-PCR of CDR3 regions built TCR beta libraries. TCRdb used MiXCR to reprocess the multiplex PCR reads, holding one entry per CDR3 protein. The sample has roughly 450,000 distinct CDR3 sequences; about a quarter are singletons. As to time point: persistent/refractory GD, antithyroid drugs over 5 years with positive TRAb. Scientists built the TCR library using RNA that was extracted from PBMCs. Per American Thyroid Association guidelines, Graves' disease was diagnosed. An endocrinology department in Xi'an, China, supplied the patients.

Sequencing used peripheral blood mononuclear cells (PBMCs), obtained when the disease was refractory, from a patient treated with antithyroid drugs. The source of this sequence is a female donor with Graves disease. This chain links TRBV11-2 with TRBJ2-3, with 8 nucleotides matching TRBD2. The DNA for the CDR3 is TGTGCCAGCAGCCAAGCCTCGACTAGCGCGCAGTATTTT. This codes for CASSQASTSAQYF.